The 24 T cell receptor beta chains listed next were all sequenced from one sample in a study of CD8+ T cells in alopecia areata. RNA was extracted and reverse transcribed into cDNA as the sequencing template. Clones were read by immunoSEQ multiplex PCR, and TCRdb kept only the in-frame ones, dropping some. The data contain under 150,000 clones, 56% of them singletons. Described treatment: oral pan-JAK inhibitor, 5-10 mg twice daily. This specimen consisted of CD4+ T cells sorted from blood, obtained at week 24, from a patient treated with tofacitinib. These receptors were obtained from a human donor with alopecia areata.

The V call is TRBV30, the J call TRBJ1-5, with D perhaps TRBD1 (6 bases). This CDR3 comprises 14 residues. Germline-derived CDR1 and CDR2 are GTSNPN and SVGIG (reference sequence). Trimming took 2 bases from V and 5 from J, leaving 13 bases between them. The DNA for the CDR3 is TGTGCCTGGAGTCCGGGACCAGGGGATCAGCCCCAGCATTTT. Its translation is CAWSPGPGDQPQHF.

The rearrangement joins TRBV6-5 to TRBJ2-4; D may correspond to TRBD1 or TRBD2 (5 bases each). The germline gives CDR1 MNHEY, CDR2 SVGAGI. The CDR3 consists of 15 residues. With 0 bases removed from V and 5 bases from J, the gap between germline ends came to 11 bases. The CDR3: CASSYSVRGENIQYF. The CDR3 nucleotides are TGTGCCAGCAGTTACTCAGTGAGGGGAGAAAACATTCAGTACTTC.

In its sample, this clone was seen a few times. The V call is TRBV6-5, the J call TRBJ1-1; D unclear. Germline CDR1 reads MNHEY; CDR2 reads SVGAGI. V lost 6 bases, J lost 0 bases, and 11 bases lay in between. The CDR3 length is 14 residues. The CDR3 loop reads CASRPGLVNTEAFF. Here the CDR3 DNA reads TGTGCCAGCAGGCCGGGTTTGGTGAACACTGAAGCTTTCTTT.

This chain connects TRBV7-2 to TRBJ1-5; D uncertain. Between the trimmed V and J ends, which lost 1 base and 3 bases, there was a span of 10 bases. CDR1 SGHTA and CDR2 FQGNSA come from the germline V gene. This CDR3 has 15 residues. The CDR3, as DNA: TGTGCCAGCAGCTTAGGTTCTGGGGTCAATCAGCCCCAGCATTTT. This sequence encodes CASSLGSGVNQPQHF.

The V gene is TRBV25-1, the J gene TRBJ2-5, with TRBD1 matching over 8 bases. From germline, CDR1 is MGHDK and CDR2 SYGVNS. The CDR3 spans 13 residues. Trimming cost V 6 bases and J 5 bases; bases outside gene matches: 5. This CDR3 reads CASRRTGTETQYF. The CDR3 coding sequence is TGTGCCAGCAGGAGGACAGGGACGGAGACCCAGTACTTC.

The chain links TRBV7-2 to TRBJ2-3; maybe TRBD2 (6 bases). Germline-derived CDR1 and CDR2 are SGHTA and FQGNSA. V was shortened by 7 bases and J by 4 bases, with 15 bases between the two germline ends. The CDR3 loop spans 14 amino acids. The CDR3 sequence: CASTPGGASDTQYF. The CDR3 region has the DNA TGTGCCAGCACCCCCGGAGGGGCCTCAGATACGCAGTATTTT. The variable domain in full, with the rest retrieved from reference TRBV7-2 and TRBJ2-3, is GAGVSQSPSNKVTEKGKDVELRCDPISGHTALYWYRQSLGQGLEFLIYFQGNSAPDKSGLPSDRFSAERTGGSVSTLTIQRTQQEDSAVYLCASTPGGASDTQYFGPGTRLTVL.

The chain uses TRBV2 and TRBJ1-2; D is perhaps TRBD1 (5 bases). Germline-derived CDR1 and CDR2 are SNHLY and FYNNEI. V was cut by 2 bases and J by 4 bases, with 8 bases left in between. CDR3 length: 13 amino acids. The CDR3 is CASSELTAYGYTF. The CDR3 bases are TGTGCCAGCAGTGAATTGACAGCCTATGGCTACACCTTC.

For this clone: Other DNA sequences in the sample encode the same CDR3. CDR3 sequence (DNA): TGTGCCTGGAGCCTCAGGGGGAGGAGCACAGATACGCAGTATTTT. Residues: CAWSLRGRSTDTQYF. The gene calls are TRBV30 and TRBJ2-3; TRBD1 might be the D (7 bases). With 3 bases removed from V and 0 bases from J, the gap between germline ends came to 13 bases. The CDR3 contains 15 residues. Germline V CDR1 and CDR2: GTSNPN, SVGIG (reference sequence).

CDR3 sequence reads: CASSEGGLAETQYF. The CDR3 bases are TGTGCCAGCAGTGAAGGGGGACTAGCGGAGACCCAGTACTTC. This chain joins TRBV2 and TRBJ2-5, with TRBD2 matching 10 bases. The V and J ends lost 1 base and 5 bases, in that order; junction bases with no gene match: 1. CDR3 length: 14 amino acids. Germline V gene sequence: CDR1 SNHLY, CDR2 FYNNEI. Full variable domain (remainder filled in from reference TRBV2 and TRBJ2-5): EPEVTQTPSHQVTQMGQEVILRCVPISNHLYFYWYRQILGQKVEFLVSFYNNEISEKSEIFDDQFSVERPDGSNFTLKIRSTKLEDSAMYFCASSEGGLAETQYFGPGTRLLVL.

This chain links TRBV2 with TRBJ2-7; D gene ambiguous. Trimming took 8 bases from V and 3 from J, leaving 8 bases between them. Germline CDR1 and CDR2: SNHLY and FYNNEI. The CDR3 consists of 11 residues. The CDR3 DNA reads TGTGCCAGCCAATTCCGCTACGAGCAGTACTTC. Its translation: CASQFRYEQYF.

This clone was recorded a few times. The genes are TRBV11-2 and TRBJ2-1; 8 bases map to TRBD2. The CDR3 extends over 19 amino acids. CDR1 and CDR2 (germline): SGHAT, FQNNGV. V gave up 0 bases and J gave up 1 base; unmatched junction bases: 11. The CDR3 spells CASSLDGGSGVMSYNEQFF. The CDR3 region has the DNA TGTGCCAGCAGCTTAGATGGGGGTAGCGGGGTCATGTCCTACAATGAGCAGTTCTTC.

This clone occurred a few times. The chain recombines TRBV10-3 with TRBJ2-1; 7 nucleotides line up with TRBD1. CDR3 size: 13 residues. Germline CDR1 ENHRY, CDR2 SYGVKD. Trimming took 2 bases from V and 10 from J; bases not matched to a gene: 5. CDR3 amino acids: CAISEPDRDEQFF. The CDR3 bases are TGTGCCATCAGTGAGCCAGACAGGGACGAGCAGTTCTTC.

The genes are TRBV28 and TRBJ1-4; TRBD1 is a possible D gene (6 bases). This CDR3 has 16 amino acids. Germline V CDR1 and CDR2: MDHEN, SYDVKM. Trimming took 4 bases from V and 0 from J, leaving 12 bases between them. In DNA form, the CDR3 reads TGTGCCAGCAGTTCCGGCGGGACACCAACTAATGAAAAACTGTTTTTT. Translating gives CASSSGGTPTNEKLFF.

The V call is TRBV2, the J call TRBJ1-2; D unresolved. The CDR3 spans 12 residues. Trimming pared 8 bases from V and 8 bases from J, leaving 15 bases between. Germline V gives CDR1 SNHLY, CDR2 FYNNEI. The DNA for the CDR3 is TGTGCCAGCGCCCAGCATCGGGGAGGCTACACCTTC. Protein: CASAQHRGGYTF.

This rearrangement joins TRBV7-2 to TRBJ2-5, with 9 nucleotides matching TRBD2. The germline gives CDR1 SGHTA, CDR2 FQGNSA. CDR3 length: 16 residues. V lost 2 bases and J lost 1; bases outside the gene matches: 5. The CDR3 sequence is CASSLSGGLLQETQYF. The CDR3 region has the DNA TGTGCCAGCAGCTTAAGCGGGGGGCTCCTCCAAGAGACCCAGTACTTC.

This sequence joins TRBV19 and TRBJ2-3; D unresolved. Germline V gene data show CDR1 as LNHDA and CDR2 as SQIVND (reference sequence). This CDR3 spans 14 amino acids. Trimming shortened V by 3 bases and J by 1 base, and 8 bases separated the two germline ends. CDR3: CASSMGQGTDTQYF. In nucleotides, the CDR3 is TGTGCCAGTAGTATGGGTCAGGGCACAGATACGCAGTATTTT. The entire variable domain, with the rest obtained from reference TRBV19 and TRBJ2-3, is as follows: DGGITQSPKYLFRKEGQNVTLSCEQNLNHDAMYWYRQDPGQGLRLIYYSQIVNDFQKGDIAEGYSVSREKKESFPLTVTSAQKNPTAFYLCASSMGQGTDTQYFGPGTRLTVL.

The V call is TRBV7-2, the J call TRBJ2-2; TRBD2 matches at 13 bases. The V gene end was trimmed by 2 bases and the J gene end by 5 bases; junction bases not matched to a gene: 2. The CDR3 is 16 amino acids. Germline V gene sequence: CDR1 SGHTA, CDR2 FQGNSA. The CDR3 spells CASSLRLAGGTGELFF. The CDR3 bases are TGTGCCAGCAGCTTACGACTAGCGGGGGGTACCGGGGAGCTGTTTTTT.

This clone showed up just once. The J gene is TRBJ1-1, the V gene TRBV29-1; no reliable D call. The CDR3 covers 13 residues. Germline V CDR1 and CDR2: SQVTM, ANQGSEA. V was cut by 7 bases and J by 0 bases, with 12 bases left in between. DNA for the CDR3: TGCAGCGCCGTTAAACAGTTGAACACTGAAGCTTTCTTT. Amino acids: CSAVKQLNTEAFF.

This rearrangement joins TRBV7-8 to TRBJ2-5, with 10 bases lining up with TRBD2. The CDR3 is 16 residues long. Trimming removed 5 bases from V and 5 bases from J; junction bases left unmatched: 11. Looked up from germline, CDR1 is SGHVS and CDR2 is FQNEAQ. Here the CDR3 reads CASSPRGSGGTETQYF. The CDR3, as DNA: TGTGCCAGCAGCCCCCGGGGTAGCGGGGGGACGGAGACCCAGTACTTC.

The rearrangement uses TRBV29-1 and TRBJ1-2; D possibly corresponds to TRBD1 (6 bases). The CDR3 covers 12 residues. Per the germline V gene, CDR1 is SQVTM and CDR2 is ANQGSEA. Between the trimmed V and J ends, which lost 4 bases and 7 bases, there was a span of 13 bases. The DNA of the CDR3 is TGCAGCGTTGGCGGGGGGCGAGGTGGCTACACCTTC. It specifies CSVGGGRGGYTF.

The genes are TRBV30 and TRBJ2-7, with 9 bases that match TRBD2. J was trimmed by 5 bases and V by 1 base; bases with no gene match: 6. This CDR3 comprises 14 residues. CDR1 is GTSNPN and CDR2 is SVGIG in the germline V gene (reference sequence). CDR3 DNA: TGTGCCTGGAGTGGTGGGACTAGCAATCACGAGCAGTACTTC. It translates to CAWSGGTSNHEQYF.

This clone has a handful of counts. The V call is TRBV29-1, the J call TRBJ2-7; 7 bases line up with TRBD2. This CDR3 has 13 residues. V gave up 6 bases and J gave up 3 bases; unmatched junction bases: 8. Germline CDR1 is SQVTM and CDR2 is ANQGSEA. CDR3 sequence (DNA): TGCAGCGTAACAGCTTCGGGAGGCTACGAGCAGTACTTC. The encoded protein is CSVTASGGYEQYF.

The chain employs TRBV14 and TRBJ1-4; no definite D call. The germline V and J ends were trimmed by 6 bases and 8 bases, with 22 bases remaining between them. This CDR3 spans 16 amino acids. CDR1 and CDR2 (germline): SGHDN, FVKESK. The chain's CDR3 is CASSQTWSLVGEKLFF. The CDR3 DNA sequence: TGTGCCAGCAGTCAAACGTGGTCCCTCGTAGGGGAAAAACTGTTTTTT.

V gene TRBV29-1 combines with J gene TRBJ1-1; unclear D gene. CDR1 and CDR2 from the germline V gene are SQVTM and ANQGSEA. Trimming shortened V by 6 bases and J by 1 base, and 15 bases separated the two germline ends. CDR3 length equals 14 residues. The CDR3 loop is CSVGPRISNTEAFF. CDR3 nucleotides: TGCAGCGTCGGGCCTCGGATATCGAACACTGAAGCTTTCTTT.